Sequencing of this TCR beta chain was carried out in a study of T-cell reconstitution after alpha-beta-depleted transplantation in children. As it was prepared, the TCRbeta library received unique molecular identifiers. TCRdb ran MiXCR on the PCR reads and lists one entry per CDR3 protein. Here the sample spans about 540,000 distinct CDR3 sequences, 15% to 20% being singletons. This clonotype was detected ten times or more. CDR3 length: 12 residues. V dropped 0 bases and J dropped 12; count of bases not matched to a gene: 2. This TCR came from a human donor who donated a stem cell graft to a child with acute lymphoblastic leukemia. Sequenced here: PBMCs from the stem cell graft donor, sampled from the stem cell graft. The chain is built from TRBV12-3 or TRBV12-4 and TRBJ2-1, with 7 nucleotides matching TRBD2. Here the CDR3 reads CASSLASGPQFF. The CDR3 nucleotides read TGTGCCAGCAGTTTAGCTAGCGGGCCGCAGTTCTTC.